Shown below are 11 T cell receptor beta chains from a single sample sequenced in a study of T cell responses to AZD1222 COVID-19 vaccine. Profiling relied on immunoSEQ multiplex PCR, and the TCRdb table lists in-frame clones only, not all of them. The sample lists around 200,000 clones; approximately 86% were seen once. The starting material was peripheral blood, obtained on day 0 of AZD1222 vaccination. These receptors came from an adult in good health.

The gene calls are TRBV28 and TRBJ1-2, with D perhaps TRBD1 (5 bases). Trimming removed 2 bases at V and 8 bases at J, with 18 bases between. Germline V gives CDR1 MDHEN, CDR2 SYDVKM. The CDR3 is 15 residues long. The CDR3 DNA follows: TGTGCCAGCAGTTTACCCTCGACAGTAGTGAGAGGCTACACCTTC. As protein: CASSLPSTVVRGYTF.

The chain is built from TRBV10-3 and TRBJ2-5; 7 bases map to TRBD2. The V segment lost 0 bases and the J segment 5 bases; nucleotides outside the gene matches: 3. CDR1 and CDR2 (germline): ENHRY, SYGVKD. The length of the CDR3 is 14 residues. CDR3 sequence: CAISESSGEETQYF. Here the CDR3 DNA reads TGTGCCATCAGTGAGTCGAGCGGGGAGGAGACCCAGTACTTC.

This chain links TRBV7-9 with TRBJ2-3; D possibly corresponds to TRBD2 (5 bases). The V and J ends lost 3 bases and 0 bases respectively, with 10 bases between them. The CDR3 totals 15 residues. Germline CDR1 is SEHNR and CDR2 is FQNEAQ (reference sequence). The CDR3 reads CASSFGTRSTDTQYF. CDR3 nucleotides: TGTGCCAGCAGCTTTGGTACTAGAAGCACAGATACGCAGTATTTT.

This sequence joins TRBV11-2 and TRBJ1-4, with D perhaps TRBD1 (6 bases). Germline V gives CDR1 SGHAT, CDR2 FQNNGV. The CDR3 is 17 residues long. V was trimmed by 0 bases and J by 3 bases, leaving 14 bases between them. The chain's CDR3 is CASSLDLVTGPNEKLFF. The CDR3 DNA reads TGTGCCAGCAGCTTAGATCTAGTGACAGGTCCTAATGAAAAACTGTTTTTT.

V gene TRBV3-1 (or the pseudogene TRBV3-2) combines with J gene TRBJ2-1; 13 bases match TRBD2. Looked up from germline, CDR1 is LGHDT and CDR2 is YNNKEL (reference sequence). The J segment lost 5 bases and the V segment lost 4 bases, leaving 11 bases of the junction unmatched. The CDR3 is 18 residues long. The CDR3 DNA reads TGTGCCAGCAGCCTGGACCCACCGGGACTAGCGGGAAACAATGAGCAGTTCTTC. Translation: CASSLDPPGLAGNNEQFF.

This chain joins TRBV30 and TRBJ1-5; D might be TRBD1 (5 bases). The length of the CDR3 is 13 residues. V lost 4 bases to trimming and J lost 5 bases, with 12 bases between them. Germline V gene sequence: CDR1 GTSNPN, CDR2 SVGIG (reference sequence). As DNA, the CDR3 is TGTGCCTGGACGTTAGGAGGGGATCAGCCCCAGCATTTT. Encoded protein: CAWTLGGDQPQHF.

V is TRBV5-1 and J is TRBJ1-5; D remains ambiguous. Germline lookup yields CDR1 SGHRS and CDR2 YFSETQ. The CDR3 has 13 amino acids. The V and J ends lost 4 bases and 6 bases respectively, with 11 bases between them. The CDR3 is CASSPQAGQPQHF. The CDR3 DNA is TGCGCCAGCAGCCCCCAGGCGGGTCAGCCCCAGCATTTT.

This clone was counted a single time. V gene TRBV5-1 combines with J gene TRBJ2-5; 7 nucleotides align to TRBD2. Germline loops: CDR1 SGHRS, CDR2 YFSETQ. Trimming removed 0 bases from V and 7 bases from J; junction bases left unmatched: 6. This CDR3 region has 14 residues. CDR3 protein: CASSLAAGDGTQYF. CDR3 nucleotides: TGCGCCAGCAGCTTGGCTGCGGGAGATGGGACCCAGTACTTC.

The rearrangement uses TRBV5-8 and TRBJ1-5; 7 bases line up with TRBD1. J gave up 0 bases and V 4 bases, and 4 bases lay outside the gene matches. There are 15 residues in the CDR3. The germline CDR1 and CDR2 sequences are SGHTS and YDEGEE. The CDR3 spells CASSAGTDSNQPQHF. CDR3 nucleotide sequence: TGTGCCAGCAGCGCCGGGACAGATAGCAATCAGCCCCAGCATTTT. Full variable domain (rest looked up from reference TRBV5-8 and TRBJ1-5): EAGVTQSPTHLIKTRGQQATLRCSPISGHTSVYWYQQALGLGLQFLLWYDEGEERNRGNFPPRFSGRQFPNYSSELNVNALELEDSALYLCASSAGTDSNQPQHFGDGTRLSIL.

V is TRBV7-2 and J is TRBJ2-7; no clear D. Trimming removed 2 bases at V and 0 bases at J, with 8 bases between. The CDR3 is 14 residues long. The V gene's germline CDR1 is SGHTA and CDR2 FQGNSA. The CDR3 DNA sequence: TGTGCCAGCAGCTTAACTACATACTCCTACGAGCAGTACTTC. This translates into CASSLTTYSYEQYF.

The CDR3 coding sequence is TGTGCCAGTAGTATACAGGGGGCTATGAACACTGAAGCTTTCTTT. It is translated as CASSIQGAMNTEAFF. V and J are TRBV19 and TRBJ1-1; 8 bases align to TRBD1. The CDR3 sequence is 15 residues long. V trimming: 2 bases; J trimming: 0 bases; junction bases outside the gene matches: 2. Germline V CDR1 and CDR2: LNHDA, SQIVND (reference sequence).